These 4 T cell receptor beta chains share one sample of origin, sequenced in a study of CD8 T cells in ankylosing spondylitis. Whole-study findings and limits: What appeared characteristic of ankylosing spondylitis blood was a TCR beta motif of under 10 highly homologous variants.

These receptors' targets are unknown. MiXCR, run by TCRdb on the 5' RACE reads, gives a single entry per CDR3 protein. The sample includes approximately 540,000 distinct CDR3 sequences, about 13% of them seen just once. The sequencing input was blood, either unsorted or a sorted T cell fraction (not recorded which). Receptors originate from a male donor with ankylosing spondylitis.

V is TRBV7-2 and J is TRBJ2-1; possibly TRBD2 for D (6 bases). This CDR3 has 15 residues. V dropped 5 bases and J dropped 0 bases, with 11 bases sitting between them. Germline lookup yields CDR1 SGHTA and CDR2 FQGNSA. The DNA for the CDR3 is TGTGCCAGCAGCCTCAGACTAGACTCCTACAATGAGCAGTTCTTC. Translated: CASSLRLDSYNEQFF.

This clonotype was observed a few times. A much larger clone lies a single base off, so this may be a read error. V is TRBV6-6 and J is TRBJ2-7, with no clear D. Germline-derived CDR1 and CDR2 are MNHNY and SVGAGI (reference sequence). Trimming pared 6 bases from V and 2 bases from J, leaving 8 bases between. This CDR3 spans 12 amino acids. CDR3 nucleotide sequence: TGTGCCAGCAGCCCCGACACCTACGAGCAGTACGTC. It specifies CASSPDTYEQYV.

DNA for the CDR3: TGTGCCATCAGTCGCCAGGTCGGCTCTGGAAACACCATATATTTT. The encoded protein is CAISRQVGSGNTIYF. The rearrangement joins TRBV10-3 to TRBJ1-3; no firm D call. V was cut by 5 bases and J by 0 bases, with 11 bases left in between. The CDR3 loop spans 15 amino acids. Per the germline V gene, CDR1 is ENHRY and CDR2 is SYGVKD.

This clonotype has more than one count but fewer than ten. The CDR3 here is CSASLQTAGEVTQYF. The CDR3, as DNA: TGCAGTGCTAGTCTTCAGACAGCGGGAGAGGTGACCCAGTACTTC. The chain joins TRBV20-1 to TRBJ2-5; 8 nucleotides align to TRBD2. CDR1 DFQATT and CDR2 SNEGSKA come from the germline V gene (reference sequence). V shed 3 bases and J 7 bases; nucleotides not matched to a gene: 13. CDR3 length: 15 amino acids.